This T cell receptor (beta chain) was identified during a study of blood T cells in healthy people across ages. Study-level findings and limits: Investigators viewed diversity estimates from one million T cells as underestimates, the study reported. Samples with more naive T cells showed higher observed beta diversity. Reliance upon unsorted PBMCs precluded definitive naive versus antigen-experienced comparison.

It was with a sample-barcoded 5' primer and a J-beta primer mix that a second PCR of about 7 to 12 cycles was run. TCRdb passed the 5' RACE reads through MiXCR, listing each CDR3 protein once. The table lists 1.5 million or so distinct CDR3 sequences, 35% to 45% of them singletons, with about 4% in the top ten. The CDR3 is 18 amino acids. Losses at the gene ends were 5 bases for V and 2 bases for J; bases not matched to a gene: 12. The V gene's germline CDR1 is MDHEN and CDR2 SYDVKM. This clonotype was picked up a small number of times. Its specificity is not known. Each donor had around 9.8 milliliters of peripheral blood drawn.

The sequence was collected from a woman aged 18-35 years in good health. The chain joins TRBV28 to TRBJ2-1; 10 nucleotides agree with TRBD1. The specimen sequenced was blood. The CDR3 DNA reads as TGTGCCAGCAGTACAGAACATCCGGGACAGGGGCCCTACAATGAGCAGTTCTTC. This translates into CASSTEHPGQGPYNEQFF.